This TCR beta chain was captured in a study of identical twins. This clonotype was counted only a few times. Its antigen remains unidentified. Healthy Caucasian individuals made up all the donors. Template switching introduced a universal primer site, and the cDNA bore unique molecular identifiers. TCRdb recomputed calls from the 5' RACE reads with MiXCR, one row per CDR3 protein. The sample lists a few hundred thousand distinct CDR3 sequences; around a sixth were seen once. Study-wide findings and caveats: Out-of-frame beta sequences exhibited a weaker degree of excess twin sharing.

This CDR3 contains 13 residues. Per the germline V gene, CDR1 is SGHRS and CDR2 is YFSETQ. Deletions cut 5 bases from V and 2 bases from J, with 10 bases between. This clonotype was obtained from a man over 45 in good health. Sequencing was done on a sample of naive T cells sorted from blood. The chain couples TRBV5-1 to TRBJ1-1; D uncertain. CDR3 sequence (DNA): TGCGCCAGCAGAGATAATCCCAACACTGAAGCTTTCTTT. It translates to CASRDNPNTEAFF.